This TCR beta chain was sequenced in a study of cytomegalovirus exposure and HLA in healthy donors. Study observations and caveats: The listing of 150 to 200 TCR beta chains classed them as cytomegalovirus-associated.

Sequencing was performed with immunoSEQ multiplex PCR; in TCRdb, only in-frame clones are kept and a portion is missing. The table lists about 170,000 clones, around nine tenths of them singletons. V shed 0 bases and J 0 bases; nucleotides not matched to a gene: 8. Looked up from germline, CDR1 is LNHNV and CDR2 is YYDKDF (reference sequence). The CDR3 sequence is 19 residues long. This clone was recorded once. Antigen specificity is unknown. What was sequenced was PBMCs. The clonotype comes from a man aged 18 to 35 in good health and CMV-seropositive. The rearrangement joins TRBV15 to TRBJ1-6; 7 bases map to TRBD1. As DNA, the CDR3 is TGTGCCACCAGCAGAGATGGGGTCCGGGACAGCTCCTATAATTCACCCCTCCACTTT. Protein sequence: CATSRDGVRDSSYNSPLHF.